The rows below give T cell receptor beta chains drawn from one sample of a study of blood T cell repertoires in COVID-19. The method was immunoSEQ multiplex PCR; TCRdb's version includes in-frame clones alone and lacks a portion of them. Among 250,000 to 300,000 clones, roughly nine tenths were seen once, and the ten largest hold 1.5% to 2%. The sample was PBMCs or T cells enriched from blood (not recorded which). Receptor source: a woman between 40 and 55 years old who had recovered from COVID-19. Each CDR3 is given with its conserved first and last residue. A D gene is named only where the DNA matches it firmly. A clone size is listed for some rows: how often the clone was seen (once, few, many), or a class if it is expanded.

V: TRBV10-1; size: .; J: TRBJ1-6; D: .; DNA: TGCGCCAGCAGGTCCCGAGAGGGATCACCCCTCCACTTT; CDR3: CASRSREGSPLHF
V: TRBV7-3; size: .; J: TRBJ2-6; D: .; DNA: TGTGCCAGCAGCACCCAAACCACAGGGACTGGGGCCAACGTCCTGACTTTC; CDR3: CASSTQTTGTGANVLTF
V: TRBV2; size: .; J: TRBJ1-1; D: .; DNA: TGTGCCAGCAGTGCCTCCTCGAGATACACTGAAGCTTTCTTT; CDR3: CASSASSRYTEAFF
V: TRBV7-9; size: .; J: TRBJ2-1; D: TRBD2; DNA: TGTGCCAGCAGCTTGGGGACTACAGCGGAGGAGCAGTTCTTC; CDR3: CASSLGTTAEEQFF
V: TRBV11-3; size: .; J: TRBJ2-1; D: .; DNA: TGTGCCAGCAGCCGCCGGGGGGAAAGGGGGGTCTACAATGAGCAGTTCTTC; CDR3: CASSRRGERGVYNEQFF
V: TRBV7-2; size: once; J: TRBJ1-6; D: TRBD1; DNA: TGTGCCAGCAGCTTAGAAACAGGGGGTAGTCCCCTCCACTTT; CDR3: CASSLETGGSPLHF
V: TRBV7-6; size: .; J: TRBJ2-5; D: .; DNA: TGTGCCAGCAGCTCCGAGGCAGGGCAGACCCAGTACTTC; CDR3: CASSSEAGQTQYF
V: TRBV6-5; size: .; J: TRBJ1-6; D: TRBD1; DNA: TGTGCCAGCAGTTACGGACAGGGGGCAAGCTCACCCCTCCACTTT; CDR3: CASSYGQGASSPLHF
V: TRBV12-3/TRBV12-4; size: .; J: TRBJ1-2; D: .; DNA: TGTGCCAGCAGTCCGATAAGACAGGTCCACCCCCACTTC; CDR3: CASSPIRQVHPHF
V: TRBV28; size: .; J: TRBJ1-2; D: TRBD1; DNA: TGTGCCAGCAGCCCCACCGGACAGGGGGCGCGCTATGGCTACACCTTC; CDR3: CASSPTGQGARYGYTF
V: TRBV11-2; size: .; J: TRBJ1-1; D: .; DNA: TGTGCCAGCAGCCGACAATACACTGAAGCTTTCTTT; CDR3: CASSRQYTEAFF
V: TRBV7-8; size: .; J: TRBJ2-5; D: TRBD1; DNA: TGTGCCAGCAGCCCATACTCAACAGGGGGCTCAGAGACCCAGTACTTC; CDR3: CASSPYSTGGSETQYF
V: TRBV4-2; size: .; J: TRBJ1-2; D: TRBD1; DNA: TGTGCCAGCAGCCAAGGGACAGGACCTACCCCGGGAGGCTACACCTTC; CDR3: CASSQGTGPTPGGYTF
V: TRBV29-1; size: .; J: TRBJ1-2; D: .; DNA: TGCAGCGTTGCAGGGTCGCCAGATAACTATGGCTACACCTTC; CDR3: CSVAGSPDNYGYTF
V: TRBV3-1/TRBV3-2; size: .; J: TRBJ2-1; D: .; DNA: TGTGCCAGCAGCCAAGATCCAGCGAGTAAGGGGAATGAGCAGTTCTTC; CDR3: CASSQDPASKGNEQFF
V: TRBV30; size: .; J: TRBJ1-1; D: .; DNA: TGTGCCTGGAGTGGCGGGTCCTTAGAAGCTTTCTTT; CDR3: CAWSGGSLEAFF
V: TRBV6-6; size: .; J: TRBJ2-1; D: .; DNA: TGTGCCAGCACCGCGGCGGGCAATGAGCAGTTCTTC; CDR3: CASTAAGNEQFF
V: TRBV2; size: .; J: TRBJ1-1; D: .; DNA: TGTGCCAGCAGTGATGCGCGAGGGGAGGCAGCTTTCTTT; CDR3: CASSDARGEAAFF
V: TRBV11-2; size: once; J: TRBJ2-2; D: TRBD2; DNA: TGTGCCAGCAGCCCTAGCGGGGGGTCGGACACCGGGGAGCTGTTTTTT; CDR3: CASSPSGGSDTGELFF
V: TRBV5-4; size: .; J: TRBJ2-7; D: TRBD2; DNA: TGTGCCAGCAGTCCGGGACTAGGGGAGGTTGAGCAGTACTTC; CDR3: CASSPGLGEVEQYF
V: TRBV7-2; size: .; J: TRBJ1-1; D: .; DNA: TGTGCCAGCAGCCACGACAAAGGCGAGTGGGCTTTCTTT; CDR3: CASSHDKGEWAFF
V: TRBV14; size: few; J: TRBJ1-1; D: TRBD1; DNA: TGTGCCAGCAGCCCCCCCGGGACAGGGAGCGCTTTCTTT; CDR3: CASSPPGTGSAFF
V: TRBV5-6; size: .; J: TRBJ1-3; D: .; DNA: TGTGCCAGCAGCTTGGGAGGGAGAGACACCATATATTTT; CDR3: CASSLGGRDTIYF
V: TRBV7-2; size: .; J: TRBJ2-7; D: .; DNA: TGTGCCAGCAGCTTACACGGGGAAAGAAGTCGATCCTACGAGCAGTACTTC; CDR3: CASSLHGERSRSYEQYF
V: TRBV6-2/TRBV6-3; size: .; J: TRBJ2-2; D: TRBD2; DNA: TGTGCCAGCAGCCACTCTGAACTAGCGGGAGTAACCGGGGAGCTGTTTTTT; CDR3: CASSHSELAGVTGELFF
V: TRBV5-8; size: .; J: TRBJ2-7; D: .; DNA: TGTGCCAGCAGCTTCCACCTGAGCTCCTACGAGCAGTACTTC; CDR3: CASSFHLSSYEQYF
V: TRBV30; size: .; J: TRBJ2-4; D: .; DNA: TGTGCCTGGAGTGATGTGGGGGCGGCCAAAAACATTCAGTACTTC; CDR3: CAWSDVGAAKNIQYF